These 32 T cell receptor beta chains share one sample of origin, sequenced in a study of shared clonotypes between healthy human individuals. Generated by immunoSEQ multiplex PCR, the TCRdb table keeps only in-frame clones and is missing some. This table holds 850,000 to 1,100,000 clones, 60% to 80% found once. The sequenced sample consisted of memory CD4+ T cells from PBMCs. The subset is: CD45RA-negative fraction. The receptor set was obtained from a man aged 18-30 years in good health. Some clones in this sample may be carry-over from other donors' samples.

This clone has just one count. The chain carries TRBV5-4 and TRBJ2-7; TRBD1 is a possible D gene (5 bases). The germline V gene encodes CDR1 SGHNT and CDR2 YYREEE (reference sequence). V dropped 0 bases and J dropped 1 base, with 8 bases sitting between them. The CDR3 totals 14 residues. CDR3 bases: TGTGCCAGCAGCTTGGCAGGGCCTTCCTACGAGCAGTACTTC. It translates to CASSLAGPSYEQYF.

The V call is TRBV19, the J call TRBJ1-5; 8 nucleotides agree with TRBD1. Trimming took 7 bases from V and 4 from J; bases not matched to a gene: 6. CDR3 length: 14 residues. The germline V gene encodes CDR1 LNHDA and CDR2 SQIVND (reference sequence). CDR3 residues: CASNDRGPNQPQHF. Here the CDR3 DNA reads TGTGCCAGTAACGACAGGGGCCCAAATCAGCCCCAGCATTTT.

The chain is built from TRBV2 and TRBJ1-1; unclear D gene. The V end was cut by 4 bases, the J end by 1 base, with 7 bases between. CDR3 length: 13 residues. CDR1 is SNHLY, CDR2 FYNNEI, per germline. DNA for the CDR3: TGTGCCAGCAGTGCCGAGCGGAACACTGAAGCTTTCTTT. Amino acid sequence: CASSAERNTEAFF.

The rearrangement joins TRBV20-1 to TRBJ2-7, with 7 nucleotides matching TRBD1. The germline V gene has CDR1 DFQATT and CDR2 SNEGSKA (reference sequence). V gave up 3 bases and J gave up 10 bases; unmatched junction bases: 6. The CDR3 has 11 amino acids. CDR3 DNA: TGCAGTGCTAGGGCCACAGGGGTCCAGTACTTC. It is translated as CSARATGVQYF.

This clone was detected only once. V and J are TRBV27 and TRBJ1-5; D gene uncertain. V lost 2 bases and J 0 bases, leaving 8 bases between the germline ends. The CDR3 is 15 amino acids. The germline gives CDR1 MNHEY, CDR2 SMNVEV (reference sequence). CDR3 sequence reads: CASSLLGLSNQPQHF. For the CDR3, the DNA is TGTGCCAGCAGTTTACTCGGGCTTAGCAATCAGCCCCAGCATTTT.

The CDR3 region is CASSTRVRSGANVLTF. The CDR3 bases are TGTGCCAGCAGCACCAGGGTACGGTCTGGGGCCAACGTCCTGACTTTC. This chain joins TRBV9 and TRBJ2-6; D might be TRBD1 (5 bases). CDR1 SGDLS and CDR2 YYNGEE come from the germline V gene. The CDR3 covers 16 residues. Between the trimmed V and J ends, which lost 4 bases and 1 base, there was a span of 12 bases.

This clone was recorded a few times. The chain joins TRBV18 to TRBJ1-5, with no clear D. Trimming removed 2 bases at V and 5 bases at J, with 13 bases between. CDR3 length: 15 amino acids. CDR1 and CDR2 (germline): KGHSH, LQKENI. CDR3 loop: CASSPKTPPDQPQHF. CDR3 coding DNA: TGTGCCAGCTCACCAAAGACACCCCCGGATCAGCCCCAGCATTTT.

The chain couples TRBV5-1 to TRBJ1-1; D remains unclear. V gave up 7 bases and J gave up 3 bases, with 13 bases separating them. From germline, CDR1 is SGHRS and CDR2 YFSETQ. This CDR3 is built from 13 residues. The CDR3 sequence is CASARWEDTEAFF. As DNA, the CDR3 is TGCGCCAGCGCGAGGTGGGAGGACACTGAAGCTTTCTTT.

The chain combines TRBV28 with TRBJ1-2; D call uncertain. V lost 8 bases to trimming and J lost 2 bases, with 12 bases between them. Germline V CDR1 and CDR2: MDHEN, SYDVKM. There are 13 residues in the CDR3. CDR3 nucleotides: TGTGCCAGCTCCGCGTCTCAGAACTATGGCTACACCTTC. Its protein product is CASSASQNYGYTF.

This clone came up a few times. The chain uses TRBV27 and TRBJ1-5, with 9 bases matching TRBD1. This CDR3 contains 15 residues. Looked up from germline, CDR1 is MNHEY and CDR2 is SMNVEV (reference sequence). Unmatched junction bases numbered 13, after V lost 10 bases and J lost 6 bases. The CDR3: CATRRDRERFQPQHF. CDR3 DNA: TGTGCCACCCGGCGGGACAGGGAACGGTTTCAGCCCCAGCATTTT.

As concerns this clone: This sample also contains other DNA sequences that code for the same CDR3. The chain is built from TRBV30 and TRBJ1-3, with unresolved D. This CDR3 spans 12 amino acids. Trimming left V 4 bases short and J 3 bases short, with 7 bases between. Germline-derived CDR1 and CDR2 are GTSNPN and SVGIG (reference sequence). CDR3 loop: CAWKGSGNTIYF. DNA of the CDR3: TGTGCCTGGAAGGGCAGTGGAAACACCATATATTTT. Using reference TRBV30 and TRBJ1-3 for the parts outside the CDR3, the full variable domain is SQTIHQWPATLVQPVGSPLSLECTVEGTSNPNLYWYRQAAGRGLQLLFYSVGIGQISSEVPQNLSASRPQDRQFILSSKKLLLSDSGFYLCAWKGSGNTIYFGEGSWLTVV.

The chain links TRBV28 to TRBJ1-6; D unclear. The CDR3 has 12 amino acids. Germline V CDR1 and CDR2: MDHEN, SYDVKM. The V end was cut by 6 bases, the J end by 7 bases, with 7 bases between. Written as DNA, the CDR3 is TGTGCCAGCAGATTAGCCAATTCACCCCTCCACTTT. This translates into CASRLANSPLHF.

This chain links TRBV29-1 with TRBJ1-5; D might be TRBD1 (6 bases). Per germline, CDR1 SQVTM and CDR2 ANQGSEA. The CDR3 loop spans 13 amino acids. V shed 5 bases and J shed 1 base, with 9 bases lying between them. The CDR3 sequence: CSVQTGSNQPQHF. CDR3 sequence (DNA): TGCAGCGTTCAAACAGGGAGCAATCAGCCCCAGCATTTT.

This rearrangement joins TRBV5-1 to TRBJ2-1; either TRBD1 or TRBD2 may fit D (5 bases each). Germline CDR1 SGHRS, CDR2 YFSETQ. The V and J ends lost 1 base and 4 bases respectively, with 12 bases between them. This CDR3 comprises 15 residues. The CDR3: CASSLTGTEYNEQFF. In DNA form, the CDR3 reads TGCGCCAGCAGCTTGACCGGGACCGAGTACAATGAGCAGTTCTTC.

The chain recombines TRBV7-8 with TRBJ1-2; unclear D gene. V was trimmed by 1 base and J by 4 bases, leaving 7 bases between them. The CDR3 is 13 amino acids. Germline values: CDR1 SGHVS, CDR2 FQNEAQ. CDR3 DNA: TGTGCCAGCAGCTTAGAACAGTCCTATGGCTACACCTTC. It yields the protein CASSLEQSYGYTF.

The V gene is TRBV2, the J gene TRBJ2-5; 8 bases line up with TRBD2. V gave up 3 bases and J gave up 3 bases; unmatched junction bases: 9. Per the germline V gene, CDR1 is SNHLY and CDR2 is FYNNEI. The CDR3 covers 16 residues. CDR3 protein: CASSETSAGGKETQYF. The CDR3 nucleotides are TGTGCCAGCAGTGAGACTAGCGCGGGTGGTAAAGAGACCCAGTACTTC.

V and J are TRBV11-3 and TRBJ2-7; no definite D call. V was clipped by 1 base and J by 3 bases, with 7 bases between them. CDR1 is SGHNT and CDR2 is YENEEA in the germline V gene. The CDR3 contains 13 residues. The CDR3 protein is CASSLGLGYEQYF. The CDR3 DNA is TGTGCCAGCAGCTTAGGGCTGGGCTACGAGCAGTACTTC.

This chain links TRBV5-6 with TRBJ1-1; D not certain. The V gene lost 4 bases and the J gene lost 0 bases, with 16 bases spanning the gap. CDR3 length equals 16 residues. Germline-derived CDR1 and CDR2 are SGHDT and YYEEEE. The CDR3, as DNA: TGTGCCAGCAGCCGGAAAGAGGTCCGTCTGAACACTGAAGCTTTCTTT. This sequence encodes CASSRKEVRLNTEAFF.

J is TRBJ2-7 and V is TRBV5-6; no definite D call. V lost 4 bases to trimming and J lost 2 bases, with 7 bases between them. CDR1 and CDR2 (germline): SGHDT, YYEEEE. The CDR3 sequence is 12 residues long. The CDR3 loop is CASSKSPYEQYF. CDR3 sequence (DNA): TGTGCCAGCAGCAAGAGTCCCTACGAGCAGTACTTC.

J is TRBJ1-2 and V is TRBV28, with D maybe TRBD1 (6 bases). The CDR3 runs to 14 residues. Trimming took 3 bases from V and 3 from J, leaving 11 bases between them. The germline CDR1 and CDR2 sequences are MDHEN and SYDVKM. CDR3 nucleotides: TGTGCCAGCAGTTTCCTACAGGGTTACTATGGCTACACCTTC. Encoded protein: CASSFLQGYYGYTF.

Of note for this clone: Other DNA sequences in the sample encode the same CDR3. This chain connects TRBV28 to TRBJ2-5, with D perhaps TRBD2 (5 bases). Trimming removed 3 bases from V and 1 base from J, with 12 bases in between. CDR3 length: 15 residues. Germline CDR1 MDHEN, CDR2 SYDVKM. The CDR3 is CASSFGGRSQETQYF. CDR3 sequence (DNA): TGTGCCAGCAGTTTTGGTGGGAGATCCCAAGAGACCCAGTACTTC.

CDR3 sequence reads: CASSLSGSWRDSAYEQYF. CDR3 bases: TGTGCCAGCAGCTTAAGTGGGAGTTGGAGGGACAGTGCCTACGAGCAGTACTTC. The chain joins TRBV7-8 to TRBJ2-7, with a tentative D call TRBD1 (7 bases). Per germline, CDR1 SGHVS and CDR2 FQNEAQ. The CDR3 loop spans 18 amino acids. Trimming removed 2 bases at V and 2 bases at J, with 22 bases between.

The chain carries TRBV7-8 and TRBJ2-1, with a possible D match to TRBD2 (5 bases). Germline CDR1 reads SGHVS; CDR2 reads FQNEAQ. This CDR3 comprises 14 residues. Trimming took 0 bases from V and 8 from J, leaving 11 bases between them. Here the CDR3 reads CASSLAERPHEQFF. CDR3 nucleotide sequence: TGTGCCAGCAGCTTAGCCGAGCGGCCCCATGAGCAGTTCTTC.

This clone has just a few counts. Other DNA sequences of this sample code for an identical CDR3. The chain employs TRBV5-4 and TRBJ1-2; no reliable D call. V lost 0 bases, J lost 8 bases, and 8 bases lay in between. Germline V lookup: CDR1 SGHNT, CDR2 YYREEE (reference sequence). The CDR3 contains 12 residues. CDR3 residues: CASSLDSVGYTF. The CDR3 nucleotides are TGTGCCAGCAGCTTGGACTCCGTCGGCTACACCTTC.

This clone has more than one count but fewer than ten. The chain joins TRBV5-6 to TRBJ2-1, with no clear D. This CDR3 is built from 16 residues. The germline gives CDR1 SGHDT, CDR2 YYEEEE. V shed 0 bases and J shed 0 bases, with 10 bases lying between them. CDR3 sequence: CASSLGAVSSYNEQFF. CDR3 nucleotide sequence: TGTGCCAGCAGCTTGGGGGCAGTAAGCTCCTACAATGAGCAGTTCTTC.

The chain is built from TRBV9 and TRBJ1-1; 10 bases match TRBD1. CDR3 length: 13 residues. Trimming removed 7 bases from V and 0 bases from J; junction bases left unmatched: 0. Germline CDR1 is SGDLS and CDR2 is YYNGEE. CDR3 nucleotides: TGTGCCAGCGGGACAGGGGTGAACACTGAAGCTTTCTTT. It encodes CASGTGVNTEAFF.

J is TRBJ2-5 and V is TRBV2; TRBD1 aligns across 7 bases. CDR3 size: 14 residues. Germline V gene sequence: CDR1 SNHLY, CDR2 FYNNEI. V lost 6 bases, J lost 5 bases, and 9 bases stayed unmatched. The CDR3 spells CASRGETGRETQYF. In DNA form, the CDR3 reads TGTGCCAGCAGAGGGGAGACAGGGCGGGAGACCCAGTACTTC. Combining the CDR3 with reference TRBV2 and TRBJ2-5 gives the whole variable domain EPEVTQTPSHQVTQMGQEVILRCVPISNHLYFYWYRQILGQKVEFLVSFYNNEISEKSEIFDDQFSVERPDGSNFTLKIRSTKLEDSAMYFCASRGETGRETQYFGPGTRLLVL.

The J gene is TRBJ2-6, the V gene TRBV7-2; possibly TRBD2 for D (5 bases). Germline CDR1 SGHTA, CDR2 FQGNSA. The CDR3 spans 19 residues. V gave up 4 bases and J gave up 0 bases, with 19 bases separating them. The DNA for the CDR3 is TGTGCCAGCAGCTCCCGAGGGCCACCACTCCTCTCTGGGGCCAACGTCCTGACTTTC. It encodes CASSSRGPPLLSGANVLTF.

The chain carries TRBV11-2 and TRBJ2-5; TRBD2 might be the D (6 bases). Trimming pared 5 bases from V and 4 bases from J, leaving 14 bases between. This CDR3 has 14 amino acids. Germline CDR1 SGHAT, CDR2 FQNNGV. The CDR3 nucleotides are TGTGCCAGCAGCCCTATCGGGAGCCGAGAGACCCAGTACTTC. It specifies CASSPIGSRETQYF.

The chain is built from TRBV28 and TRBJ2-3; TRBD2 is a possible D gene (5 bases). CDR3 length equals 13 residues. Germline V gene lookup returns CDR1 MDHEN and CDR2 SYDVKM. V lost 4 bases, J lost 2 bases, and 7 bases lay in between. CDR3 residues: CASSSGNTDTQYF. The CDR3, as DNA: TGTGCCAGCAGTTCGGGGAACACAGATACGCAGTATTTT.

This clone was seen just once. The CDR3 is CASSPQLAGVTPGELFF. For the CDR3, the DNA is TGTGCCAGCAGCCCACAGCTAGCGGGAGTAACGCCCGGGGAGCTGTTTTTT. This chain connects TRBV4-2 to TRBJ2-2; 10 nucleotides line up with TRBD2. This CDR3 is built from 17 residues. Germline V CDR1 and CDR2: LGHNA, YNFKEQ. Trimming removed 4 bases from V and 6 bases from J; junction bases left unmatched: 11.

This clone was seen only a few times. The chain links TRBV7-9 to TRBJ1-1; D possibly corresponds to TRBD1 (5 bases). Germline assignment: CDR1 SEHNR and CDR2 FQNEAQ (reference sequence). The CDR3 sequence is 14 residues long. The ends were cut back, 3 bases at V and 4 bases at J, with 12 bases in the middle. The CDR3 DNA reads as TGTGCCAGCAGCTTTGAACACAGGAGCACTGAAGCTTTCTTT. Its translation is CASSFEHRSTEAFF.